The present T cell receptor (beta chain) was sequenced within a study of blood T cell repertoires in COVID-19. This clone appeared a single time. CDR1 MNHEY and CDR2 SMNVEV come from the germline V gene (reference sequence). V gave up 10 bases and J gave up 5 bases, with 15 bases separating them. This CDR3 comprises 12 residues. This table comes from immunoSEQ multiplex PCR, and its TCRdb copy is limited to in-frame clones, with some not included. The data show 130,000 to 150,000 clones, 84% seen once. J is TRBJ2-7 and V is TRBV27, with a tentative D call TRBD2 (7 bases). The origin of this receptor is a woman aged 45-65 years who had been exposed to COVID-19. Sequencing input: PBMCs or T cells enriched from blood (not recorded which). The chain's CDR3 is CATMRGGHEQYF. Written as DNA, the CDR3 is TGTGCCACTATGAGGGGGGGACACGAGCAGTACTTC.